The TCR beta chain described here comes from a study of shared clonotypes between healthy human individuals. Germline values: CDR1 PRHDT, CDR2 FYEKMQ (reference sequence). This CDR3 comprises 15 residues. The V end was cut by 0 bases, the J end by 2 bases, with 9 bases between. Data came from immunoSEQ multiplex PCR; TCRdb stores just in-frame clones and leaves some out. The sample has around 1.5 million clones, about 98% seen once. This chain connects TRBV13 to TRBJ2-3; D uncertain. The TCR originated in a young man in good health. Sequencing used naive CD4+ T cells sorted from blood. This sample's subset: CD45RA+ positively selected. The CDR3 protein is CASSLGGGVTDTQYF. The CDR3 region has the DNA TGTGCCAGCAGCTTAGGGGGCGGAGTCACAGATACGCAGTATTTT.